The clone carrying this TCR beta chain was detected many times. Each TCR beta library was made by quantitative 5'-RACE that incorporated molecular barcodes. TCRdb called the 5' RACE reads again in MiXCR, with one record for every CDR3 protein. The sample comprises more than 95,000 distinct CDR3 sequences, roughly 8% of which are singletons, and about 9.6% rests with the top ten. This entry is derived from a study of CD8 T cells in ankylosing spondylitis. J was trimmed by 7 bases and V by 5 bases; bases with no gene match: 13. The CDR3 runs 15 residues. Germline lookup yields CDR1 MDHEN and CDR2 SYDVKM.

The sequence derives from a male donor with ankylosing spondylitis or in good health (not recorded which). The rearrangement joins TRBV28 to TRBJ2-5; 7 positions agree with TRBD2. The sequenced material came from blood, either unsorted or a sorted T cell fraction (not recorded which). The CDR3 DNA reads TGTGCCAGCAGTCTGAACGGGGAGGGGAGAGGGACCCAGTACTTC. This sequence encodes CASSLNGEGRGTQYF.